These 15 T cell receptor beta chains were all obtained from the same sample, sequenced in a study of blood T cell repertoires in COVID-19. TCRdb's table, derived via immunoSEQ multiplex PCR, lists solely in-frame clones and lacks some. Altogether around 110,000 clones are present, approximately 80% being singletons, with the ten largest covering approximately 0.76%. The sequencing sample was made of peripheral blood. All receptors derive from a woman in her seventies with acute or convalescent COVID-19.

The genes are TRBV5-4 and TRBJ2-1; 9 nucleotides match TRBD2. V lost 4 bases, J lost 7 bases, and 9 bases stayed unmatched. Germline V gene lookup returns CDR1 SGHNT and CDR2 YYREEE (reference sequence). The CDR3 contains 15 residues. The CDR3 nucleotides are TGTGCCAGCAGCCCGAGCGGCGGGGGGGTAAATGAGCAGTTCTTC. Its translation is CASSPSGGGVNEQFF. The full variable domain, with the rest looked up from reference TRBV5-4 and TRBJ2-1, is ETGVTQSPTHLIKTRGQQVTLRCSSQSGHNTVSWYQQALGQGPQFIFQYYREEENGRGNFPPRFSGLQFPNYSSELNVNALELDDSALYLCASSPSGGGVNEQFFGPGTRLTVL.

The chain uses TRBV12-3 or TRBV12-4 and TRBJ2-7, with TRBD2 identical over 11 bases. The CDR3 sequence is 13 residues long. The J segment lost 6 bases and the V segment lost 7 bases, leaving 5 bases of the junction unmatched. The CDR3 nucleotides are TGTGCCAGCACCCTGCTAGCGGGAGGCGAGCAGTACTTC. Residues: CASTLLAGGEQYF.

The rearrangement links TRBV7-9 to TRBJ2-5; D perhaps matches TRBD2 (7 bases). This CDR3 comprises 12 residues. Germline V CDR1 and CDR2: SEHNR, FQNEAQ (reference sequence). Trimming removed 5 bases at V and 10 bases at J, with 14 bases between. CDR3 loop: CASSPEGGGQYF. CDR3 DNA: TGTGCCAGCAGCCCGGAGGGGGGGGGCCAGTACTTC.

This sequence joins TRBV7-3 and TRBJ1-3, with a tentative D call TRBD1 (5 bases). Germline V lookup: CDR1 SGHTA, CDR2 FQGTGA. The germline V and J ends were trimmed by 5 bases and 2 bases, with 13 bases remaining between them. The CDR3 is 15 amino acids. DNA of the CDR3: TGTGCCAGCAGCGCGGCCGCAGGGCCTGGAAACACCATATATTTT. Translated: CASSAAAGPGNTIYF.

Worth noting for this clone: Additional DNA sequences in this sample encode the identical CDR3. This chain links TRBV5-1 with TRBJ1-6; a possible D gene is TRBD1 (6 bases). The length of the CDR3 is 14 residues. Germline loops: CDR1 SGHRS, CDR2 YFSETQ. V lost 4 bases and J 7 bases, leaving 12 bases between the germline ends. CDR3 region: CASSLTGQNSPLHF. The CDR3 DNA reads TGCGCCAGCAGCCTTACAGGGCAGAATTCACCCCTCCACTTT.

The V gene is TRBV2, the J gene TRBJ1-2; maybe TRBD1 (5 bases). Germline assignment: CDR1 SNHLY and CDR2 FYNNEI. V was cut by 2 bases and J by 3 bases, with 13 bases left in between. CDR3 length: 15 residues. CDR3 residues: CASSERSQVDYGYTF. CDR3 nucleotides: TGTGCCAGCAGTGAAAGGTCACAGGTCGACTATGGCTACACCTTC.

This sequence joins TRBV4-1 and TRBJ1-6; possibly TRBD1 for D (6 bases). With 0 bases removed from V and 10 bases from J, the gap between germline ends came to 13 bases. The germline V gene has CDR1 MGHRA and CDR2 YSYEKL. This CDR3 has 15 residues. The CDR3 is CASSQDLGGESPLHF. For the CDR3, the DNA is TGCGCCAGCAGCCAAGATTTAGGGGGTGAGTCACCCCTCCACTTT.

Only one count was recorded for this clone. This chain links TRBV29-1 with TRBJ2-1; perhaps TRBD2 as D (6 bases). Germline assignment: CDR1 SQVTM and CDR2 ANQGSEA. The CDR3 loop spans 14 amino acids. Deletions cut 3 bases from V and 0 bases from J, with 9 bases between. The CDR3 DNA reads as TGCAGCGTTGAGCGGGATAGCTCCTACAATGAGCAGTTCTTC. Amino acid sequence: CSVERDSSYNEQFF.

CDR3 sequence reads: CASSLNPGGANGYTF. For the CDR3, the DNA is TGTGCCAGCTCGCTCAACCCAGGGGGCGCAAATGGCTACACCTTC. The chain recombines TRBV18 with TRBJ1-2; 8 bases are a match to TRBD1. This CDR3 comprises 15 residues. V was pared by 6 bases and J by 6 bases, with 12 bases of the junction left unmatched. Germline CDR1 and CDR2: KGHSH and LQKENI.

The chain joins TRBV19 to TRBJ2-1; the match to TRBD1 covers 9 bases. V dropped 5 bases and J dropped 7; count of bases not matched to a gene: 12. Germline V CDR1 and CDR2: LNHDA, SQIVND (reference sequence). This CDR3 region has 16 residues. The CDR3 region has the DNA TGTGCCAGTAGTGACATACCGGGACAGGGTCGGAATGAGCAGTTCTTC. Translating gives CASSDIPGQGRNEQFF.

The V and J genes are TRBV4-2 and TRBJ2-1; 13 bases are shared with TRBD2. The CDR3 contains 20 residues. V was clipped by 4 bases and J by 1 base; unmatched bases: 13. Germline loops: CDR1 LGHNA, CDR2 YNFKEQ. As DNA, the CDR3 is TGTGCCAGCAGCCTGGGGACTAGCGGGGCCACCGGGAAGTCCTACAATGAGCAGTTCTTC. Amino acid sequence: CASSLGTSGATGKSYNEQFF.

The chain recombines TRBV12-3 or TRBV12-4 with TRBJ1-2, with D possibly matching TRBD1 (5 bases). The V gene lost 4 bases and the J gene lost 14 bases, with 14 bases spanning the gap. The CDR3 spans 11 residues. CDR3 bases: TGTGCCAGCAGTTATGACAGTACTCCAACCTTC. Translation: CASSYDSTPTF.

This clone was observed a few times. The rearrangement joins TRBV29-1 to TRBJ2-1, with TRBD2 matching 9 bases. Germline V gene lookup returns CDR1 SQVTM and CDR2 ANQGSEA. There are 12 residues in the CDR3. V lost 7 bases to trimming and J lost 6 bases; unmatched junction nucleotides: 4. CDR3 sequence reads: CSESSGGNEQFF. CDR3 DNA: TGCAGCGAGAGTAGCGGGGGCAATGAGCAGTTCTTC.

The chain couples TRBV6-2 or TRBV6-3 to TRBJ1-5; TRBD1 matches at 9 bases. Unmatched junction bases numbered 5, after V lost 4 bases and J lost 1 base. Germline lookup yields CDR1 MNHEY and CDR2 SVGEGT. This CDR3 has 16 amino acids. The CDR3 coding sequence is TGTGCCAGCAGTTCCAGGGACAGGGAAAGCAATCAGCCCCAGCATTTT. As protein: CASSSRDRESNQPQHF.

This chain links TRBV10-3 with TRBJ1-3, with 8 bases matching TRBD1. The CDR3 runs to 19 residues. The V gene end was trimmed by 0 bases and the J gene end by 0 bases; junction bases not matched to a gene: 10. Germline-derived CDR1 and CDR2 are ENHRY and SYGVKD. Written as DNA, the CDR3 is TGTGCCATCAGTGAGTCGACGGGACAGGTCCGTTTCTCTGGAAACACCATATATTTT. It specifies CAISESTGQVRFSGNTIYF.